Listed below are T cell receptor beta chains from one sample, sequenced in a study of identical twins' blood T cells. TCRdb redid the calling of the 5' RACE reads with MiXCR, one entry per CDR3 protein. The sample lists 300,000 to 450,000 distinct CDR3 sequences, 25% to 35% occurring once. Sequenced input: PBMCs. All receptors come from a woman aged 18 to 55 in good health. The CDR3 runs from the conserved cysteine through the conserved F or W. The order of the fields is clone size, J gene, V gene, CDR3 protein. Some rows have no size entry. The others give once, few or many, or a class for an expanded clone.

- | TRBJ1-4 | TRBV7-2 | CASSLVTAHELFF
many | TRBJ2-2 | TRBV28 | CASSLMGELFF
- | TRBJ1-1 | TRBV24-1 | CATSQGRGTEAFF
- | TRBJ2-2 | TRBV6-5 | CASNPLGPGELFF
few | TRBJ2-1 | TRBV28 | CASSLPPDEQFF
- | TRBJ2-7 | TRBV6-5 | CASGTRDISYEQYF
- | TRBJ1-2 | TRBV15 | CATSREKGRNYGYTF
- | TRBJ2-7 | TRBV12-5 | CASSLTHEQYF
- | TRBJ1-1 | TRBV7-2 | CASSPYSGTEAFF
few | TRBJ2-1 | TRBV29-1 | CSVEDPRRARNEQFF
- | TRBJ1-2 | TRBV29-1 | CSVEDRGRLNGYTF
- | TRBJ1-1 | TRBV7-2 | CASSTGGGGSMNTEAFF
few | TRBJ1-4 | TRBV6-1 | CASIRGPTNEKLFF
- | TRBJ2-3 | TRBV7-2 | CSSSLEGTNAQYF
few | TRBJ1-6 | TRBV10-3 | CALSGASDSPLHF
once | TRBJ2-7 | TRBV11-2 | CAGSLSGSYEQYF
few | TRBJ2-1 | TRBV10-3 | CAISEGQFYNEQFF
- | TRBJ1-4 | TRBV25-1 | CASSEGWYREGEKLFF
many | TRBJ2-2 | TRBV10-3 | CAISESGNTGELFF
- | TRBJ2-6 | TRBV30 | CAWSASGANVLTF
many | TRBJ1-5 | TRBV2 | CASRDDSNQPQHF
- | TRBJ1-5 | TRBV20-1 | CSVPDRAGNQPQHF
many | TRBJ1-1 | TRBV7-8 | CASSRSDRGYTEAFF
few | TRBJ2-1 | TRBV5-1 | CASSLRSEQFF
- | TRBJ1-3 | TRBV4-3 | CASSQHTQGGNTIYF
- | TRBJ2-2 | TRBV19 | CASSIAVVANTGELFF
few | TRBJ2-2 | TRBV5-4 | CASSLGLRDRIGELFF
- | TRBJ2-1 | TRBV6-2/TRBV6-3 | CASSYSNSRTLYNEQFF
- | TRBJ2-1 | TRBV29-1 | CSVLWRDEQFF
few | TRBJ2-5 | TRBV7-8 | CASSLKFQETQYF
- | TRBJ1-5 | TRBV18 | CASSSTDSSQPQHF
few | TRBJ1-1 | TRBV15 | CATSLMRSENTEAFF
- | TRBJ2-1 | TRBV29-1 | CSVGRGRAEYSYNEQFF
- | TRBJ1-3 | TRBV29-1 | CSALTGGSGNTIYF
few | TRBJ2-3 | TRBV19 | CASSIIGTDTQYF
- | TRBJ1-2 | TRBV2 | CASPGVYGYTF
- | TRBJ2-1 | TRBV5-1 | CGSSYGDSSYNEQFF
- | TRBJ2-1 | TRBV10-2 | CASSEEREGVNEQFF
- | TRBJ2-7 | TRBV20-1 | CSARLSSPGIAYEQYF
- | TRBJ1-2 | TRBV12-3/TRBV12-4 | CASMEPGNGYTF
few | TRBJ1-2 | TRBV7-2 | CASRATGVNYGYTF
- | TRBJ2-3 | TRBV15 | CATSRAPVADTQYF
many | TRBJ1-1 | TRBV20-1 | CSAPAGTVESEAFF
- | TRBJ2-2 | TRBV27 | CATGGRGLAFTGELFF
- | TRBJ2-1 | TRBV7-2 | CASSFSVAGGNEQFF
- | TRBJ1-2 | TRBV5-1 | CASSPDPLPNNYGYTF
- | TRBJ2-1 | TRBV7-7 | CASSLGGTGLNEQFF
- | TRBJ1-5 | TRBV5-6 | CASGLWGAHSNQPQHF
few | TRBJ1-2 | TRBV6-5 | CASSLQDRGNYGYTF
- | TRBJ2-1 | TRBV4-3 | CASSQDLRQFYNEQFF
few | TRBJ2-3 | TRBV20-1 | CSASPGGEDTQYF
- | TRBJ1-1 | TRBV11-2 | CASSIDSRYMNTEAFF
- | TRBJ2-7 | TRBV20-1 | CSAREWGRDGLAKQYF
many | TRBJ1-1 | TRBV5-1 | CASGTGVNTEAFF